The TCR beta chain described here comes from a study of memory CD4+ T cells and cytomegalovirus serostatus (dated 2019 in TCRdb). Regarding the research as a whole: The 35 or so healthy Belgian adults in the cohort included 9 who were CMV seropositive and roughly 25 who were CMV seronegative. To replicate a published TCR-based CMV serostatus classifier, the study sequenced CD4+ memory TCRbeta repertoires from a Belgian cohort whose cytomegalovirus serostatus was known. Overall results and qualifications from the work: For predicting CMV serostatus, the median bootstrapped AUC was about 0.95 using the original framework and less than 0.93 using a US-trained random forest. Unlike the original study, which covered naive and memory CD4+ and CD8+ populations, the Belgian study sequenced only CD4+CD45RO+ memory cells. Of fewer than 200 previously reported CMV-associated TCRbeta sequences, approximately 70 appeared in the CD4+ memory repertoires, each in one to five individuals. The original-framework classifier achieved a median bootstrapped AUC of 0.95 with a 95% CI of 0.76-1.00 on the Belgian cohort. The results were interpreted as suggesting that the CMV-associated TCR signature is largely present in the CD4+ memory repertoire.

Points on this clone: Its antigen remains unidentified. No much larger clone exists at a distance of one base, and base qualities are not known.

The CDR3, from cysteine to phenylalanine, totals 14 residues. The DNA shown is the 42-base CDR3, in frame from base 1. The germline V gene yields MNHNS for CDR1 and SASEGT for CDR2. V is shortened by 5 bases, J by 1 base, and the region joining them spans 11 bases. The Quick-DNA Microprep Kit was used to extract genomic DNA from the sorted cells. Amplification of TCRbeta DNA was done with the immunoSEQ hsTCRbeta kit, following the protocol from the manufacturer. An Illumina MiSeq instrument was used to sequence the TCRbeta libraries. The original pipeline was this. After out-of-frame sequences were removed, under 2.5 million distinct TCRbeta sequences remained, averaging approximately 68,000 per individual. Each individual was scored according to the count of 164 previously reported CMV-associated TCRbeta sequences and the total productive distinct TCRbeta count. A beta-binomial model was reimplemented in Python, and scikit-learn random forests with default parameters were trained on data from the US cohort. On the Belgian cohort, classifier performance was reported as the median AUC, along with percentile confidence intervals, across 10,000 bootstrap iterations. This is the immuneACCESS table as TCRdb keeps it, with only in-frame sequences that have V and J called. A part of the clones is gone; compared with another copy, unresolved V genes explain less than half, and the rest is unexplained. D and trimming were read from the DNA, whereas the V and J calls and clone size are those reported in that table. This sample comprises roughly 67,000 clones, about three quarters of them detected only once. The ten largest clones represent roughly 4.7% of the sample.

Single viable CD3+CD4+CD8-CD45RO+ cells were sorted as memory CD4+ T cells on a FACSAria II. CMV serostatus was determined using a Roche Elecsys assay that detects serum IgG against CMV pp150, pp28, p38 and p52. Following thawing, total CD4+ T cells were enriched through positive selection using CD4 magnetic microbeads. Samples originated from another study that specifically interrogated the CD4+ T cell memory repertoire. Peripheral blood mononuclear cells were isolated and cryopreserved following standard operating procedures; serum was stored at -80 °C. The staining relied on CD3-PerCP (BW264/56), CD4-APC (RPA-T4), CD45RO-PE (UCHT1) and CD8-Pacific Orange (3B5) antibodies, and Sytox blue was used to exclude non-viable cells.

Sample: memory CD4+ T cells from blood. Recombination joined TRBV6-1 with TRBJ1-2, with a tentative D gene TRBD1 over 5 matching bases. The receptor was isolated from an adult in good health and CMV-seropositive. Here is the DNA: TGTGCCAGCAGTTTCCGGGACCTTAACTATGGCTACACCTTC. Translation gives CASSFRDLNYGYTF.